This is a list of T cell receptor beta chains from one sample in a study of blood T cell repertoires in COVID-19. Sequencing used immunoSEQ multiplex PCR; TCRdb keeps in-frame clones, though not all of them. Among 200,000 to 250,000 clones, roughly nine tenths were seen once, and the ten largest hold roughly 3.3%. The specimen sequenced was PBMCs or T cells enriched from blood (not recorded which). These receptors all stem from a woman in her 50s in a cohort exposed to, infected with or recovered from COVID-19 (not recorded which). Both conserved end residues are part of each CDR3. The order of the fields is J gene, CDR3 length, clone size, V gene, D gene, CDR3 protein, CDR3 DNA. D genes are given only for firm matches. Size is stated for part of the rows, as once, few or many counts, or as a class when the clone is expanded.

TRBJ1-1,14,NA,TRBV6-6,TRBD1,CASDRVWSHTEAFF,TGTGCCAGCGACAGGGTTTGGTCTCACACTGAAGCTTTCTTT
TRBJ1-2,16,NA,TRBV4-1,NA,CASNGGVLGLYYGYTF,TGCGCCAGCAACGGAGGGGTTTTGGGGTTATACTATGGCTACACCTTC
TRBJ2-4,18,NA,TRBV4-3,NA,CASSQERVTGGVKNIQYF,TGCGCCAGCAGCCAAGAACGTGTTACAGGGGGGGTTAAAAACATTCAGTACTTC
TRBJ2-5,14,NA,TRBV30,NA,CAWSVTGGTGAQYF,TGTGCCTGGAGTGTAACTGGAGGAACGGGGGCCCAGTACTTC
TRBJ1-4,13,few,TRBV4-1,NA,CASSDRLNEKLFF,TGCGCCAGCAGCGACAGACTTAATGAAAAACTGTTTTTT
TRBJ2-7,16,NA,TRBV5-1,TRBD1,CASSRLAGTGTYEQYF,TGCGCCAGCAGCCGCCTGGCCGGGACAGGTACCTACGAGCAGTACTTC
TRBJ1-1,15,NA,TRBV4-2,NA,CASSQDNRARTEAFF,TGTGCCAGCAGCCAAGATAACAGGGCCCGCACTGAAGCTTTCTTT
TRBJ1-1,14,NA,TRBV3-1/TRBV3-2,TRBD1,CASSHRDRGTEAFF,TGTGCCAGCAGCCACCGGGACAGGGGTACTGAAGCTTTCTTT
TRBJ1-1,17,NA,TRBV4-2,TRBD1,CASSHQIALDRTAEAFF,TGTGCCAGCAGCCATCAAATCGCATTGGACAGGACCGCTGAAGCTTTCTTT
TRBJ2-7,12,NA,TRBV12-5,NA,CASGLRGNEQYF,TGTGCTAGTGGTTTGCGAGGGAACGAGCAGTACTTC
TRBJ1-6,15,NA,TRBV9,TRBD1,CASSPFQGGNSPLHF,TGTGCCAGCAGCCCCTTCCAGGGGGGTAATTCACCCCTCCACTTT
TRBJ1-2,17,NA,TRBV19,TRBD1,CASRKGQGQRLRDGYTF,TGTGCCAGTCGAAAGGGACAGGGACAGCGGCTACGGGATGGCTACACCTTC
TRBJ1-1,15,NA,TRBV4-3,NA,CASSQRGGGDTEAFF,TGCGCCAGCAGCCAAAGGGGGGGTGGGGACACTGAAGCTTTCTTT
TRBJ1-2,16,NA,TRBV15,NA,CATTSAGQGFYYGYTF,TGTGCCACCACCTCAGCGGGGCAGGGGTTTTACTATGGCTACACCTTC
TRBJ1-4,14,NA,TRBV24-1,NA,CATSDLGAKEKLFF,TGTGCCACCAGTGATTTGGGGGCAAAAGAAAAACTGTTTTTT
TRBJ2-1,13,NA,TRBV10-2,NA,CASSVGSYNEQFF,TGCGCCAGCAGTGTGGGCAGCTACAATGAGCAGTTCTTC
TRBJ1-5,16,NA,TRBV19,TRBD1,CASRTMDRISNQPQHF,TGTGCCAGTAGGACCATGGACAGGATAAGCAATCAGCCCCAGCATTTT
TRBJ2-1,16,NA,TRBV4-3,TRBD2,CASSQVLGLASNEQFF,TGCGCCAGCAGCCAAGTATTAGGACTAGCTAGCAATGAGCAGTTCTTC
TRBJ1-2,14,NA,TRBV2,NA,CASRVGEEGYGYTF,TGTGCCAGCAGAGTTGGAGAGGAGGGATATGGCTACACCTTC
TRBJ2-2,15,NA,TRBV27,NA,CASAYYSPSSGELFF,TGTGCCAGCGCCTATTACAGCCCCTCGTCCGGGGAGCTGTTTTTT
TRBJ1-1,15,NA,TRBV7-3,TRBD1,CASSLTGGVDTEAFF,TGTGCCAGCAGCCTCACAGGGGGCGTCGACACTGAAGCTTTCTTT
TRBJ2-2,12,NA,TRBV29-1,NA,CSVDSSTGELFF,TGCAGCGTTGATAGCAGCACCGGGGAGCTGTTTTTT
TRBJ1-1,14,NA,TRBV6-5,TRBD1,CASIAQGPTTEAFF,TGTGCCAGCATAGCACAGGGGCCCACCACGGAAGCTTTCTTT
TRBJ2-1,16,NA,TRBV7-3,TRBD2,CASSLDGTSAYNEQFF,TGTGCCAGCAGCTTAGATGGGACTAGCGCCTACAATGAGCAGTTCTTC
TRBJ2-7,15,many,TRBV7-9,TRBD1,CASSSGQAISYEQYF,TGTGCCAGCAGCTCGGGACAGGCGATCTCCTACGAGCAGTACTTC
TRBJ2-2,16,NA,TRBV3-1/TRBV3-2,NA,CASSSLPRGDTGELFF,TGTGCCAGCAGCTCCTTACCTAGAGGTGACACCGGGGAGCTGTTTTTT
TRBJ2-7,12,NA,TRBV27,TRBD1,CASTRQGGEQYF,TGTGCCAGCACCCGACAGGGGGGCGAGCAGTACTTC
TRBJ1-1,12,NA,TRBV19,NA,CASSGFRDAPFF,TGTGCCAGTAGTGGATTCCGGGATGCGCCTTTCTTT
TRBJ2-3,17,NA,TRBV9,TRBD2,CASSKTGLAGGQDTQYF,TGTGCCAGCAGCAAAACTGGGCTAGCGGGGGGGCAGGATACGCAGTATTTT
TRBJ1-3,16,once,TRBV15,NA,CATSSHRAISGNTIYF,TGTGCCACCAGCAGTCACAGGGCCATCTCTGGAAACACCATATATTTT
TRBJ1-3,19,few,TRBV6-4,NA,CAPVKVSRDHHPSGNTIYF,TGTGCCCCGGTGAAGGTGAGCAGGGATCACCATCCCTCTGGAAACACCATATATTTT
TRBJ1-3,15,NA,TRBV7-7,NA,CASSLFDSSGNTIYF,TGTGCTAGCAGCCTCTTCGACAGCTCTGGAAACACCATATATTTT
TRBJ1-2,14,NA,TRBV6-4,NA,CASSVLGGLGGYTF,TGTGCCAGCAGTGTCCTCGGAGGGCTGGGAGGCTACACCTTC
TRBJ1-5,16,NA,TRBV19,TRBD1,CASSNLDRVGIQPQHF,TGTGCCAGTAGTAACCTAGACAGGGTTGGCATCCAACCCCAGCATTTT
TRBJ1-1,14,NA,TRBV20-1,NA,CSASFPAGRSEAFF,TGCAGTGCTAGTTTCCCGGCAGGGAGGTCTGAAGCTTTCTTT
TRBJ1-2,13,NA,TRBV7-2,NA,CASSWHRDYGYTF,TGTGCCAGCAGCTGGCACCGGGACTATGGCTACACCTTC
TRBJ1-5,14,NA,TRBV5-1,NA,CASSTGQSNQPQHF,TGCGCCAGCAGCACCGGACAGTCCAATCAGCCCCAGCATTTT
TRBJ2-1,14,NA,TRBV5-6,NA,CASSPTVGGIEQFF,TGTGCCAGCAGCCCAACCGTGGGGGGAATTGAGCAGTTCTTC
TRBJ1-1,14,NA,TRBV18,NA,CASSPAGGVTEAFF,TGTGCCAGCTCACCAGCCGGGGGAGTCACTGAAGCTTTCTTT
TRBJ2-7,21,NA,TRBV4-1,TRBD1,CASSRWSKVLGQGPTSYEQYF,TGCGCCAGCAGCCGGTGGTCTAAGGTCCTGGGACAGGGGCCCACCTCCTACGAGCAGTACTTC
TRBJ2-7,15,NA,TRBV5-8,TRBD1,CASSRYPGQGYEQYF,TGTGCCAGCAGCAGGTATCCGGGACAGGGTTACGAGCAGTACTTC
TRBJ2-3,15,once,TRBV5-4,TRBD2,CASTLAGAGPDTQYF,TGTGCCAGCACCTTAGCGGGGGCTGGGCCAGATACGCAGTATTTT
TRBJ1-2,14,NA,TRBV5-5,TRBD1,CASSLDRGDYGYTF,TGTGCCAGCAGCTTGGACAGGGGGGACTATGGCTACACCTTC
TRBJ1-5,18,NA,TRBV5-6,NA,CASSLGGQLLYSNQPQHF,TGTGCCAGCAGCCTGGGGGGGCAGCTACTGTATAGCAATCAGCCCCAGCATTTT
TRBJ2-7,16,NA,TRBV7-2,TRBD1,CASSLSRDRGRSEQYF,TGTGCCAGCAGCTTATCGAGAGACAGGGGGCGAAGCGAGCAGTACTTC
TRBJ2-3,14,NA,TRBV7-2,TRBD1,CASSLRQGSDTQYF,TGTGCCAGCAGCTTAAGACAGGGGTCAGATACGCAGTATTTT
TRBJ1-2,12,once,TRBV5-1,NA,CASSPGGRGYTF,TGCGCCAGCAGCCCGGGGGGCCGTGGCTACACCTTC
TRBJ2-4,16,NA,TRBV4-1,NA,CASSQSRLPTENIQYF,TGCGCCAGCAGCCAATCGCGGCTCCCGACAGAAAACATTCAGTACTTC
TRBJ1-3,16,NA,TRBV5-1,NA,CASSLNIHGSGNTIYF,TGCGCCAGCAGCTTGAACATCCATGGCTCTGGAAACACCATATATTTT
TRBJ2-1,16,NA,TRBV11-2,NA,CASSLGLASSYNEQFF,TGTGCCAGCAGCTTAGGGCTAGCTAGCTCCTACAATGAGCAGTTCTTC
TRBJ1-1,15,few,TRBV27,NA,CASSLFGGGDTEAFF,TGTGCCAGCAGTTTATTTGGGGGGGGAGACACTGAAGCTTTCTTT
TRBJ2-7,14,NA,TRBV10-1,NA,CASKRRGHPYEQYF,TGCGCCAGCAAAAGACGGGGTCACCCCTACGAGCAGTACTTC
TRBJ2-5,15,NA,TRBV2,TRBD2,CASSEMGGYQETQYF,TGTGCCAGCAGTGAAATGGGGGGGTACCAAGAGACCCAGTACTTC
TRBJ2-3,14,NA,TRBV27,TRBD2,CASRVAGGTDTQYF,TGTGCCAGCAGGGTAGCGGGGGGCACAGATACGCAGTATTTT
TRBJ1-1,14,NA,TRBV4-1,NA,CASSQRPGLQGAFF,TGCGCCAGCAGCCAACGACCGGGCCTTCAGGGAGCTTTCTTT
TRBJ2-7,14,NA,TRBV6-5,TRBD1,CASSMGQGRWEQYF,TGTGCCAGCAGCATGGGACAGGGGCGTTGGGAGCAGTACTTC
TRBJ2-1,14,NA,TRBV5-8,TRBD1,CASSLFRGPVEQFF,TGTGCCAGCAGCTTATTCAGGGGGCCTGTTGAGCAGTTCTTC